The 19 T cell receptor beta chains in this list originate from one sample, sequenced in a study of blood T cell repertoires in COVID-19 (dated by TCRdb to 2018 to 2020). The library was generated by the immunoSEQ multiplex PCR assay. TCRdb re-hosts the immuneACCESS table, in-frame sequences only. Its copies lack some clones; in the studies checked, an unresolved V gene accounts for under half of them, and the cause for the rest is not known. The sample records some 200,000 clones, around 84% of which are singletons. The ten largest clonotypes hold approximately 6% of the sample. Specimen: peripheral blood. The receptors here all came from an elderly man with acute or convalescent COVID-19.

A single count supports this clone. The gene calls are TRBV11-2 and TRBJ2-5, with 8 bases that match TRBD1. Germline V gene data show CDR1 as SGHAT and CDR2 as FQNNGV. The CDR3 covers 18 residues. V trimming: 6 bases; J trimming: 2 bases; junction bases outside the gene matches: 17. CDR3 coding DNA: TGTGCCAGCAGACCTAAAGGGGCCGGGACAGGATCGCAAGAGACCCAGTACTTC. Protein sequence: CASRPKGAGTGSQETQYF.

CDR3 nucleotides: TGCAGCGTTGAAGAAGGTGTAGGGGGCAATCAGCCCCAGCATTTT. As protein: CSVEEGVGGNQPQHF. The chain couples TRBV29-1 to TRBJ1-5; D perhaps matches TRBD1 (5 bases). The germline gives CDR1 SQVTM, CDR2 ANQGSEA. The germline V and J ends were trimmed by 0 bases and 2 bases, with 11 bases remaining between them. The CDR3 spans 15 residues.

The V and J genes are TRBV5-1 and TRBJ2-1; 14 bases align to TRBD2. Germline V gene data show CDR1 as SGHRS and CDR2 as YFSETQ. The trim removed 4 bases at V and 6 bases at J, leaving 6 bases unmatched. This CDR3 spans 16 amino acids. This CDR3 is CASSLGLAGGSNEQFF. DNA for the CDR3: TGCGCCAGCAGCCTCGGACTAGCGGGAGGTTCCAATGAGCAGTTCTTC.

The chain links TRBV2 to TRBJ1-4, with 7 bases identical to TRBD1. Germline-derived CDR1 and CDR2 are SNHLY and FYNNEI. This CDR3 is 15 amino acids long. V lost 5 bases and J lost 3; bases outside the gene matches: 6. The CDR3 bases are TGTGCCAGCAGTAACCGACAGGGACCTAATGAAAAACTGTTTTTT. As protein: CASSNRQGPNEKLFF.

This chain uses TRBV27 with TRBJ2-7; perhaps TRBD2 as D (6 bases). This CDR3 comprises 15 residues. V was cut by 2 bases and J by 4 bases, with 15 bases left in between. The germline gives CDR1 MNHEY, CDR2 SMNVEV (reference sequence). DNA for the CDR3: TGTGCCAGCAGTTTACACGGCGGGATCCCATACGAGCAGTACTTC. Protein product: CASSLHGGIPYEQYF.

V usage is TRBV19 and J usage is TRBJ2-1; D is perhaps TRBD2 (5 bases). The CDR3 is 17 residues long. Germline lookup yields CDR1 LNHDA and CDR2 SQIVND (reference sequence). V lost 0 bases and J 5 bases, leaving 17 bases between the germline ends. This chain's CDR3 is CASSIDDWGVVNNEQFF. The CDR3 DNA is TGTGCCAGTAGTATAGATGATTGGGGAGTAGTGAACAATGAGCAGTTCTTC.

The chain is built from TRBV10-3 and TRBJ2-1; 7 nucleotides agree with TRBD2. The CDR3 contains 13 residues. In germline, CDR1 is ENHRY, CDR2 SYGVKD. J gave up 7 bases and V 0 bases, and 0 bases lay outside the gene matches. The CDR3 region has the DNA TGTGCCATCAGTGAGTCGGGGGGGAATGAGCAGTTCTTC. It specifies CAISESGGNEQFF.

CDR3 region: CASSLDQGWGQPQHF. In nucleotides, the CDR3 is TGTGCCAGCAGCTTAGATCAGGGATGGGGCCAGCCCCAGCATTTT. The V and J genes are TRBV11-2 and TRBJ1-5; possible D gene TRBD1, 5 bases. The CDR3 consists of 15 residues. Germline assignment: CDR1 SGHAT and CDR2 FQNNGV. Trimming stripped 0 bases from V and 7 bases from J, with 13 bases between.

The V call is TRBV28, the J call TRBJ1-6, with D uncertain. Germline V gives CDR1 MDHEN, CDR2 SYDVKM. The V end lost 1 base, the J end lost 8 bases, and 3 bases lay between the germline ends. CDR3 length: 12 amino acids. In DNA, the CDR3 is TGTGCCAGCAGTTTATTAGATTCACCCCTCCACTTT. Protein product: CASSLLDSPLHF.

This sequence joins TRBV5-4 and TRBJ1-3, with D uncertain. The CDR3 length is 13 residues. V was cut by 4 bases and J by 0 bases, with 5 bases left in between. CDR1 is SGHNT and CDR2 is YYREEE in the germline V gene (reference sequence). CDR3 DNA: TGTGCCAGCAGCCTTTCCTCTGGAAACACCATATATTTT. Protein product: CASSLSSGNTIYF.

J is TRBJ2-2 and V is TRBV7-2; D is unresolved. The CDR3 totals 16 residues. V gave up 2 bases and J gave up 0 bases, with 10 bases separating them. Germline V gene sequence: CDR1 SGHTA, CDR2 FQGNSA. CDR3 nucleotides: TGTGCCAGCAGCTTAAATCCTTCTCCGAACACCGGGGAGCTGTTTTTT. It yields the protein CASSLNPSPNTGELFF.

V and J are TRBV28 and TRBJ1-6, with 7 bases fitting TRBD1. With V trimmed by 8 bases and J by 3 bases, 4 bases remained unmatched. This CDR3 is 14 amino acids long. Germline V CDR1 and CDR2: MDHEN, SYDVKM. The CDR3 DNA reads as TGTGCCAGCTCCCCAGGGGGCTATAATTCACCCCTCCACTTT. Its translation is CASSPGGYNSPLHF.

This chain's CDR3 is CASSPGLAGGETQYF. The CDR3 bases are TGTGCCAGCAGTCCAGGACTAGCGGGAGGAGAGACCCAGTACTTC. J is TRBJ2-5 and V is TRBV27; TRBD2 matches at 14 bases. Unmatched junction bases numbered 3, after V lost 5 bases and J lost 4 bases. This CDR3 comprises 15 residues. In germline, CDR1 is MNHEY, CDR2 SMNVEV (reference sequence).

The rearrangement joins TRBV18 to TRBJ1-4; 7 nucleotides agree with TRBD1. The V gene's germline CDR1 is KGHSH and CDR2 LQKENI. The junction had 6 bases not matched to a gene; V was cut back by 4 bases and J by 4 bases. This CDR3 has 15 amino acids. The CDR3 bases are TGTGCCAGCTCACTTGACAGGGTCCGTAATGAAAAACTGTTTTTT. This encodes CASSLDRVRNEKLFF. Using reference TRBV18 and TRBJ1-4 for the parts outside the CDR3, the full variable domain is NAGVMQNPRHLVRRRGQEARLRCSPMKGHSHVYWYRQLPEEGLKFMVYLQKENIIDESGMPKERFSAEFPKEGPSILRIQQVVRGDSAAYFCASSLDRVRNEKLFFGSGTQLSVL.

The rearrangement uses TRBV27 and TRBJ1-5, with D perhaps TRBD1 (6 bases). The CDR3 consists of 17 residues. Germline assignment: CDR1 MNHEY and CDR2 SMNVEV (reference sequence). V shed 3 bases and J shed 4 bases, with 19 bases lying between them. Here the CDR3 reads CASSLFPPGQLNQPQHF. CDR3 bases: TGTGCCAGCAGTTTGTTTCCCCCAGGACAGCTTAATCAGCCCCAGCATTTT.

The chain combines TRBV5-5 with TRBJ2-5, with 8 positions matching TRBD1. This CDR3 region has 14 residues. Germline loops: CDR1 SGHKS, CDR2 YYEKEE (reference sequence). V lost 3 bases to trimming and J lost 4 bases; unmatched junction nucleotides: 5. CDR3 region: CASSSDRVIETQYF. The CDR3 DNA reads TGTGCCAGCAGCTCGGACAGGGTCATAGAGACCCAGTACTTC.

This CDR3 is CATSRAPGPVETQYF. The CDR3, as DNA: TGTGCCACCAGCAGAGCACCGGGTCCAGTAGAGACCCAGTACTTC. The V gene is TRBV15, the J gene TRBJ2-5; D remains ambiguous. Germline V gives CDR1 LNHNV, CDR2 YYDKDF (reference sequence). V shed 1 base and J shed 4 bases, with 13 bases lying between them. The length of the CDR3 is 15 residues.

This sequence joins TRBV6-6 and TRBJ2-7; a possible D gene is TRBD1 (5 bases). V dropped 0 bases and J dropped 4 bases, with 16 bases sitting between them. The CDR3 is made up of 16 amino acids. Germline V gene lookup returns CDR1 MNHNY and CDR2 SVGAGI (reference sequence). The CDR3 spells CASSYSNAGMGYEQYF. CDR3 coding DNA: TGTGCCAGCAGTTACTCGAACGCAGGGATGGGGTACGAGCAGTACTTC.

Turning to this clone: Within the sample, other DNA sequences also encode this same CDR3. The rearrangement links TRBV18 to TRBJ1-4; 11 positions agree with TRBD1. The CDR3 covers 15 residues. Trimming took 6 bases from V and 5 from J; bases not matched to a gene: 5. From germline, CDR1 is KGHSH and CDR2 LQKENI. DNA of the CDR3: TGTGCCAGCTCCCCCGGACAGGGGGCGAATGAAAAACTGTTTTTT. It yields the protein CASSPGQGANEKLFF.